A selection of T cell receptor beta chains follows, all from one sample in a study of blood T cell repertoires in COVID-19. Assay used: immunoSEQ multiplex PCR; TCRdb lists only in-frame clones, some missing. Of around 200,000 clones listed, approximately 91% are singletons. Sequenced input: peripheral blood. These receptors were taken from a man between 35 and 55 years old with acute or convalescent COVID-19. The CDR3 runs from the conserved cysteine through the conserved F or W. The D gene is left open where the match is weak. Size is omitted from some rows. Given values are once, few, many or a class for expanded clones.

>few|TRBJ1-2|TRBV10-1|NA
TGCGCCAGCAGTGAGGACAGAACGAGTGGCTACACCTTC
CASSEDRTSGYTF
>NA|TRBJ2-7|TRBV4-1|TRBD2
TGCGCCAGCAGCCGAGGGACTAGCGGGGGCCCTTACGAGCAGTACTTC
CASSRGTSGGPYEQYF
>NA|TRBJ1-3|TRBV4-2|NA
TGTGCCAGCAGCCAAGACCAGGGGTCTGGAAACACCATATATTTT
CASSQDQGSGNTIYF
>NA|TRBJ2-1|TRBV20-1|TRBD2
TGCAGTGCTAGTAAGATCGCGGGGGGGCAGTACAATGAGCAGTTCTTC
CSASKIAGGQYNEQFF
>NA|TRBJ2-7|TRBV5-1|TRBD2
TGCGCCAGCGGTCCGGGTTTGCGGGGGGGCGACGAGCAGTACTTC
CASGPGLRGGDEQYF
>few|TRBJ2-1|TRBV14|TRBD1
TGTGCCAGCAGCCCAGCTACAGGGGGCAATTACAATGAGCAGTTCTTC
CASSPATGGNYNEQFF
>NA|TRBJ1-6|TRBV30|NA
TGTGCCTGGAGAGACAGTTATAATTCACCCCTCCACTTT
CAWRDSYNSPLHF
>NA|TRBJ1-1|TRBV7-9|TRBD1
TGTGCCAGCAGCTTAGTCAGGGGGGCGCTGTTTGCTGAAGCTTTCTTT
CASSLVRGALFAEAFF
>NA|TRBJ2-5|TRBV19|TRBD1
TGTGCCAGTAGTGCGACAGGGGGCGAGACCCAGTACTTC
CASSATGGETQYF
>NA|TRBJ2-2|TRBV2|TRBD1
TGTGCCAGCAGTGGACAGGGGGGTAACACCGGGGAGCTGTTTTTT
CASSGQGGNTGELFF
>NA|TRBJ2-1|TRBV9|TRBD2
TGTGCCAGCAGCGTAGTGGATAGCGGGGGGGCCGGATACAATGAGCAGTTCTTC
CASSVVDSGGAGYNEQFF
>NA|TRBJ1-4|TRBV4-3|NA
TGCGCCAGCAGCCAAGCACAGGTCGGCGAAAAACTGTTTTTT
CASSQAQVGEKLFF
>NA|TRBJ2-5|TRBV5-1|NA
TGCGCCAGCAGCTTGTCGGTGGCTAGCGATTCTACGGGGACCCAGTACTTC
CASSLSVASDSTGTQYF
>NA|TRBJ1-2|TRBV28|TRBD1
TGTGCCAGCAGTTACAGGGGTCGCCTTATGATTGGCTACACCTTC
CASSYRGRLMIGYTF
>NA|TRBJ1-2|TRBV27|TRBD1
TGTGCCAGCAGCTCGACGGGACAGGGGATCTATGGCTACACCTTC
CASSSTGQGIYGYTF
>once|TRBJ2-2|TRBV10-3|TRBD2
TGTGCCATCAGAGAAACGACGGGGGGCACCGGGGAGCTGTTTTTT
CAIRETTGGTGELFF
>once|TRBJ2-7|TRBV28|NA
TGTGCCAGCAGTTTTCGGACATTTTCCTACGAGCAGTACTTC
CASSFRTFSYEQYF
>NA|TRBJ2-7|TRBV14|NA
TGTGCCAGCAGCCCCTACTTACCGACGGGGTCGAAACTTAGCGAGCAGTACTTC
CASSPYLPTGSKLSEQYF
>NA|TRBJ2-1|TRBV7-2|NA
TGTGCCAGCAGCTTAGGGCCGTCCAATGAGCAGTTCTTC
CASSLGPSNEQFF
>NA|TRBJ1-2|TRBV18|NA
TGTGCCAGCTCACCACAACCGAGAGGGTCCTATGGCTACACCTTC
CASSPQPRGSYGYTF
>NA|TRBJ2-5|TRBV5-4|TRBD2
TGTGCCAGCAGCCGACGGGCGGGAGACCAAGAGACCCAGTACTTC
CASSRRAGDQETQYF
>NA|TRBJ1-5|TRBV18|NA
TGTGCCAGCTCACCCCGGCGGGGGGCCGAAAATCAGCCCCAGCATTTT
CASSPRRGAENQPQHF
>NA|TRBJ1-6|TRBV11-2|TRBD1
TGTGCCAGCAGCCCAGACAGGGGTTATTCACCCCTCCACTTT
CASSPDRGYSPLHF
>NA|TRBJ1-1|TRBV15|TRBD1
TGTGCCACCAGCAGAGATCGTGGGACAGGGTCGGACACTGAAGCTTTCTTT
CATSRDRGTGSDTEAFF
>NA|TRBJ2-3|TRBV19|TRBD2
TGTGCCAGTAGTATCGTAGCGGGGCCCACAGATACGCAGTATTTT
CASSIVAGPTDTQYF
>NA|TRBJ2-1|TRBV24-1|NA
TGTGCCACCAGTGCCCGGGACATATACAATGAGCAGTTCTTC
CATSARDIYNEQFF
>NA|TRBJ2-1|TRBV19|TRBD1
TGTGCCAGTAGTTCCGGGACAGGCGGTTTTGAGCAGTTCTTC
CASSSGTGGFEQFF
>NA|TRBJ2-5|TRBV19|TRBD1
TGTGCCACCAGGGACAGGGGATTAGGAGAGACCCAGTACTTC
CATRDRGLGETQYF
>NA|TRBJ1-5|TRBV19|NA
TGTGCCAGTAGGGACCCAGGGGCAGGCAATCAGCCCCAGCATTTT
CASRDPGAGNQPQHF
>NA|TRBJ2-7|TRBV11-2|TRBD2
TGTGCCAGCAGCTTAGAACTAGCGGACTTCTACGAGCAGTACTTC
CASSLELADFYEQYF